This T cell receptor beta chain was documented in a study of tumor and adjacent non-tumor tissue in lung cancer. Looking at the study overall: Samples averaged roughly 4.2 million productive TCRbeta reads each.

Germline V gene data show CDR1 as MNHNS and CDR2 as SASEGT. The CDR3 covers 17 residues. Turning to this clonotype: Its antigen is still unknown. The CDR3 ends on some other residue instead of the conserved phenylalanine or tryptophan, so this is likely a read error.

This sample's RNA came from whole unsorted tissue. This non-tumor lung sample came from over 3 cm beyond the tumor edge. Study-wide points: Tumor tissue had significantly higher TCR diversity than normal lung. In normal lung, the top 100 clones were significantly more dominant than in tumor.

TCRbeta libraries were built with three rounds of nested PCR, modified from ARM-PCR. From the multiplex PCR reads, TCRdb called clonotypes with MiXCR, one entry per CDR3 protein. The data show about 67,000 distinct CDR3 sequences, more than 75% seen once. The sample comprised distant non-tumor lung tissue. The receptor comes from a man aged 55 to 70 with non-small cell lung cancer. The chain combines TRBV6-1 with TRBJ2-1, with 8 nucleotides matching TRBD1. The CDR3 spells CASNPRRGQANTNEQFL. DNA of the CDR3: TGTGCAAGCAATCCTCGACGGGGACAGGCGAATACCAATGAGCAGTTCCTC.